This T cell receptor (beta chain) comes out of a study of cytomegalovirus exposure and HLA in healthy donors. A multiplex PCR was run with 60 Vbeta primers and 13 Jbeta primers. Only in-frame clones appear in the TCRdb table, and some are missing; sequencing was by immunoSEQ multiplex PCR. The table gives roughly 55,000 clones; the top ten clones make up approximately 10% of it. Notes on this clone: Its specificity is unknown.

Germline values: CDR1 SGHVS, CDR2 FNYEAQ. The CDR3 totals 15 residues. The V gene lost 0 bases and the J gene lost 4 bases, with 12 bases spanning the gap. Study conclusions and caveats: Information on immune exposure was restricted to one variable (CMV serostatus). Roughly uniform depth of sequencing across donors was assumed in presence/absence analyses.

This clonotype was sampled from a man aged 50 to 59 in good health and CMV-seropositive. Sequencing used PBMCs. V usage is TRBV7-6 and J usage is TRBJ2-5, with a possible D match to TRBD1 (6 bases). The CDR3 DNA follows: TGTGCCAGCAGCTTAGCTGACAGGCCTACAGAGACCCAGTACTTC. It encodes CASSLADRPTETQYF.